These T cell receptor beta chains were read from a single sample in a study of OX40 agonist ivuxolimab in advanced cancers. Profiled with immunoSEQ multiplex PCR; TCRdb holds only in-frame clones, not every one. The data show approximately 49,000 clones, with under 90% seen just once and 1.6% held by the top ten. This sample comprised CD4+ or CD8+ T cells sorted from blood, obtained in a trial of the OX40 agonist ivuxolimab. These receptors were obtained from an adult with an advanced solid tumor such as melanoma, head and neck, liver or kidney cancer. Both conserved end residues are part of each CDR3. A D gene is named only where the DNA matches it firmly. A row's size may be missing; if present it is once, few, many or a size class.

-	TRBV27	TRBJ2-3	-	TGTGCCAGTACGCTCACTGGACGCCCGGCGGATACGCAGTATTTT	CASTLTGRPADTQYF
-	TRBV28	TRBJ2-5	TRBD2	TGTGCCAGCACCCCCCGCGGGACTAGCGGGGAGGAGACCCAGTACTTC	CASTPRGTSGEETQYF
few	TRBV7-8	TRBJ2-7	TRBD2	TGTGCCAGCAGCTTAGCGCAGGGTAGCGGGTACGAGCAGTACTTC	CASSLAQGSGYEQYF
-	TRBV10-1	TRBJ2-7	-	TGCGCCAGCAGTGTCAACACTACCTACGAGCAGTACTTC	CASSVNTTYEQYF
-	TRBV7-6	TRBJ2-5	TRBD2	TGTGCCAGCAGCACAAGGACTAGCGGACACCAAGAGACCCAGTACTTC	CASSTRTSGHQETQYF
-	TRBV19	TRBJ2-7	-	TGTGCCAGTAGTATCCAGGGAGAAGTCGAGCAGTACTTC	CASSIQGEVEQYF
-	TRBV7-8	TRBJ2-7	-	TGTGCCAGCAGCTACAACAGGGATGCCGAGCAGTACTTC	CASSYNRDAEQYF
-	TRBV14	TRBJ1-6	-	TGTGCCAGCAGAGATGGATGGGGGAATTCACCCCTCCACTTT	CASRDGWGNSPLHF
-	TRBV6-1	TRBJ1-1	-	TGTGCCAGCGCCGACAGACAGAACACTGAAGCTTTCTTT	CASADRQNTEAFF
-	TRBV19	TRBJ2-4	-	TGTGCCAGTAAGGGCCAGGGCTTAGCCAAAAACATTCAGTACTTC	CASKGQGLAKNIQYF
once	TRBV4-3	TRBJ1-2	-	TGCGCCAGCAGCCTCGGGACGGAGAGTCTTCTGTATGGCTACACCTTC	CASSLGTESLLYGYTF
-	TRBV18	TRBJ2-7	TRBD1	TGTGCCAGCTCACCAGCCGGGACAGGCCGCTACGAGCAGTACTTC	CASSPAGTGRYEQYF
-	TRBV6-5	TRBJ1-2	-	TGTGCCAGCTACGGCTATGGCTACACCTTC	CASYGYGYTF
-	TRBV7-9	TRBJ1-2	TRBD1	TGTGCCAGCAACCAGGGGGAAAGATGGTATGGCTACACCTTC	CASNQGERWYGYTF
-	TRBV13	TRBJ1-1	-	TGTGCCAGCAGCTCCATTCTCCCGAGACACACTGAAGCTTTCTTT	CASSSILPRHTEAFF